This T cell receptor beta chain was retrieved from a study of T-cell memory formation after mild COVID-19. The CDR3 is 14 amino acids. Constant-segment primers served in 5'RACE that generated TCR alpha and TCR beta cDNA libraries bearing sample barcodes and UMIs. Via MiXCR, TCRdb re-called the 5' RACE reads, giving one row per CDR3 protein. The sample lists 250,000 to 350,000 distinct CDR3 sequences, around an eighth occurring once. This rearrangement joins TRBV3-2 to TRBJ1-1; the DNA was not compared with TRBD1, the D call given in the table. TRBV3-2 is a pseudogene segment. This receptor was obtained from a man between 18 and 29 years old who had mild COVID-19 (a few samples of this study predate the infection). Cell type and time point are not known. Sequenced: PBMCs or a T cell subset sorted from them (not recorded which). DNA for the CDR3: TGTGCCAGCAGCCCAAAGGGGTTTCGGGGTGAAGCTTTCTTT. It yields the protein CASSPKGFRGEAFF.